Sequencing of this TCR beta chain was carried out in a study of shared clonotypes between healthy human individuals. The study, taken as a whole, reports: Few donors restricted represented genetic and exposure-history diversity.

As for this clone: Its antigen remains unidentified.

From CD4+ cells came CD45RA+ naive and CD45RA-negative memory subsets. Looked up from germline, CDR1 is MNHNS and CDR2 is SASEGT. The V gene lost 4 bases and the J gene lost 6 bases, with 25 bases spanning the gap. CDR3 length equals 17 residues. Profiled with immunoSEQ multiplex PCR; TCRdb holds only in-frame clones, not every one. The data hold 2 million to 2.5 million clones, with 80% to 95% observed a single time. This receptor was taken from a man younger than 30 in good health. Some clones in this sample may be carry-over from other donors' samples. The chain links TRBV6-1 to TRBJ2-7; D gene unclear. Sequenced input: naive CD4+ T cells from PBMCs. Subset indicated: CD45RA+ positively selected. CDR3 residues: CASSARIRTTAFTEQYF. Written as DNA, the CDR3 is TGTGCCAGCAGTGCTAGAATCCGTACTACGGCTTTTACCGAGCAGTACTTC.